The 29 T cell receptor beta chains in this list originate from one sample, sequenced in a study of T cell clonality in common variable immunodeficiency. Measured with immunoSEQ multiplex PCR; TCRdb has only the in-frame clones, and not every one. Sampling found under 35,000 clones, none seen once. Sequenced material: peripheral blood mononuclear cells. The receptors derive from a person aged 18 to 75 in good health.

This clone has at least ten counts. CDR3 bases read: TGTGCCAGCAGCAAGACAGGGCTGGGCACTGAA. Residues: CASSKTGLGTE. The complete CDR3 protein is CASSKTGLGTEAFF. V and J are TRBV5-5 and TRBJ1-1; 7 bases line up with TRBD1. The CDR3 is cut off 3 residues early in the read; its end comes from the germline J gene. This CDR3 comprises 14 residues. Germline V gene data show CDR1 as SGHKS and CDR2 as YYEKEE (reference sequence). V gave up 4 bases and J gave up 4 bases; unmatched junction bases: 7.

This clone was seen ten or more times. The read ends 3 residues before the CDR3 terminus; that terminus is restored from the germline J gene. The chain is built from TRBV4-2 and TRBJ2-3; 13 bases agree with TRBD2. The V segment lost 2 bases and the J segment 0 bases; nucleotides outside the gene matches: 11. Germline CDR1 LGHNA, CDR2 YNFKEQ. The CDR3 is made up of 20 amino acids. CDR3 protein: CASSQPTLTGLAGSTDTQYF. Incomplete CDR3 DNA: TGTGCCAGCAGCCAACCCACCCTCACGGGACTAGCGGGGAGCACAGATACG.

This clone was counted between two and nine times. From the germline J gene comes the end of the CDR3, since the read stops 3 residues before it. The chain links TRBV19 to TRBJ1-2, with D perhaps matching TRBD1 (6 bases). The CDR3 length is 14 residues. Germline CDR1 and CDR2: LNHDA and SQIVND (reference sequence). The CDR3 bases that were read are TGTGCCAGTAGTATCGTCGGGACAAGCTACGAC. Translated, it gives CASSIVGTSYD. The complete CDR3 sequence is CASSIVGTSYDYTF. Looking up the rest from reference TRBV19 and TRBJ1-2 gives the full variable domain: DGGITQSPKYLFRKEGQNVTLSCEQNLNHDAMYWYRQDPGQGLRLIYYSQIVNDFQKGDIAEGYSVSREKKESFPLTVTSAQKNPTAFYLCASSIVGTSYDYTFGSGTRLTVV.

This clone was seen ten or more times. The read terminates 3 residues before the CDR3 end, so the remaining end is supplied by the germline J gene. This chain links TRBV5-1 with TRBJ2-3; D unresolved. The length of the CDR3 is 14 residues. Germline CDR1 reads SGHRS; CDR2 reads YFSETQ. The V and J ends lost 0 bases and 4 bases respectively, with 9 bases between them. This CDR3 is CASSLASVADTQYF. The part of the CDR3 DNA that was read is TGCGCCAGCAGCTTGGCCAGCGTCGCAGATACG.

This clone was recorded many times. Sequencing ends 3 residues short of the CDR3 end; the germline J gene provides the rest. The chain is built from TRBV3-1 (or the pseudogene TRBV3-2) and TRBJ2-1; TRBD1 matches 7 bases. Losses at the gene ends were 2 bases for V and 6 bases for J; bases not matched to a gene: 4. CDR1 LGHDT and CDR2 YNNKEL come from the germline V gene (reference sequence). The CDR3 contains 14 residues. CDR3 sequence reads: CASSQSRDSNEQFF. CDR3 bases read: TGTGCCAGCAGCCAATCACGGGACAGCAATGAG.

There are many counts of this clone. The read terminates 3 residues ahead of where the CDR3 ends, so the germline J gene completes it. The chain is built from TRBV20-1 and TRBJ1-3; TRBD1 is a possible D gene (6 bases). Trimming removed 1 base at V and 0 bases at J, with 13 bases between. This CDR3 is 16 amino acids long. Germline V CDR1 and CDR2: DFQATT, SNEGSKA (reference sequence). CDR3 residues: CSARAATGSSGNTIYF. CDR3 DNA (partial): TGCAGTGCTAGAGCCGCCACAGGGAGCTCTGGAAACACC.

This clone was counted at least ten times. The CDR3 sequence: CASSQQAYNSPLHF. Incomplete CDR3 DNA: TGTGCCAGCAGCCAACAGGCGTATAATTCACCC. The chain employs TRBV28 and TRBJ1-6; tentatively, D is TRBD1 (5 bases). The sequenced fragment ends 3 residues before the CDR3 boundary, so the rest is inferred from the germline J gene. Germline V CDR1 and CDR2: MDHEN, SYDVKM. V lost 6 bases to trimming and J lost 4 bases, with 10 bases between them. The CDR3 sequence is 14 residues long. The complete variable domain, with remaining parts taken from reference TRBV28 and TRBJ1-6, reads DVKVTQSSRYLVKRTGEKVFLECVQDMDHENMFWYRQDPGLGLRLIYFSYDVKMKEKGDIPEGYSVSREKKERFSLILESASTNQTSMYLCASSQQAYNSPLHFGNGTRLTVT.

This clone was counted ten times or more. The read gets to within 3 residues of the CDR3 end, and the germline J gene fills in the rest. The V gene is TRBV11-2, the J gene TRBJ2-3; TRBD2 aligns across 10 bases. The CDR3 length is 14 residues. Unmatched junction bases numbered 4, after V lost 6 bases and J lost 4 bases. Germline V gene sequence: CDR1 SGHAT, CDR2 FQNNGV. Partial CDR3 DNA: TGTGCCAGCAGTTCTGGGACTAGCGCAGATACG. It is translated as CASSSGTSADT. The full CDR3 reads CASSSGTSADTQYF.

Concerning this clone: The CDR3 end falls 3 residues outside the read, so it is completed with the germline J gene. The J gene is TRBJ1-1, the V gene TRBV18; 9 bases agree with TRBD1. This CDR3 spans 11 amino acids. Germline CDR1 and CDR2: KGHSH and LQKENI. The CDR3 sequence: CASSPGQGAFF. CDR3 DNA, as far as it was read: TGTGCCAGCTCACCTGGACAGGGG. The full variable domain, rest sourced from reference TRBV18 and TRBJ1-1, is NAGVMQNPRHLVRRRGQEARLRCSPMKGHSHVYWYRQLPEEGLKFMVYLQKENIIDESGMPKERFSAEFPKEGPSILRIQQVVRGDSAAYFCASSPGQGAFFGQGTRLTVV.

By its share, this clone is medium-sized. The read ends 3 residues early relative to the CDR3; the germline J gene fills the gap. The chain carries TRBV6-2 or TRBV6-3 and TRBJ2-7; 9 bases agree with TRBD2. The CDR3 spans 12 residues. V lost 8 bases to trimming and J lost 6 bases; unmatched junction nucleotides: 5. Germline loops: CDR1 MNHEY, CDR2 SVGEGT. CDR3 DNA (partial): TGTGCCAGCGGTTTAGCGGGAGTCGAG. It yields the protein CASGLAGVE. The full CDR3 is CASGLAGVEQYF.

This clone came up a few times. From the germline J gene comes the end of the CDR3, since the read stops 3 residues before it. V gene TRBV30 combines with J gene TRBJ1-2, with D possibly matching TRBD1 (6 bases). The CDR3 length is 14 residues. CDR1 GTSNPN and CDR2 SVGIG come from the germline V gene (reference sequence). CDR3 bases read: TGTGCCTGGACCTTAGCGGGAGGGGGAGATACC. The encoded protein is CAWTLAGGGDT. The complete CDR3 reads CAWTLAGGGDTYTF.

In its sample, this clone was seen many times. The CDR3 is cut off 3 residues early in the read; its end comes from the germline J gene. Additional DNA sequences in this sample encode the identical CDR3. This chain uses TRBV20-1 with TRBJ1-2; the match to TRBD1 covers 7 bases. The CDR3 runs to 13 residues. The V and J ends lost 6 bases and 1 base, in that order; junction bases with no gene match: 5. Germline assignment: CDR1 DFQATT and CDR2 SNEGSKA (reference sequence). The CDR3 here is CSAPDRVNYGYTF. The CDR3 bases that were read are TGCAGTGCCCCCGACAGGGTTAACTATGGC.

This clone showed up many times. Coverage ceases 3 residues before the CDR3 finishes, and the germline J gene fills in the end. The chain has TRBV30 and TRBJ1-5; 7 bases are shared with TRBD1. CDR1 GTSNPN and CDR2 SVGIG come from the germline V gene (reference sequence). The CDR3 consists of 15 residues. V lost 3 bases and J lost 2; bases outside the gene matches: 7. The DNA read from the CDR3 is TGTGCCTGGAGGGCCAGGGGGTATGGCAATCAGCCC. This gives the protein CAWRARGYGNQP. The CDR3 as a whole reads CAWRARGYGNQPQHF.

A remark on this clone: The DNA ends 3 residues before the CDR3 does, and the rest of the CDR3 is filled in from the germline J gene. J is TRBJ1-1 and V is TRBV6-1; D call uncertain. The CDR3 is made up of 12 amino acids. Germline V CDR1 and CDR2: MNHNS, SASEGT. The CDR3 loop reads CASSDGLREAFF. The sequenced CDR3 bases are TGTGCCAGCAGTGATGGTCTCAGGGAA.

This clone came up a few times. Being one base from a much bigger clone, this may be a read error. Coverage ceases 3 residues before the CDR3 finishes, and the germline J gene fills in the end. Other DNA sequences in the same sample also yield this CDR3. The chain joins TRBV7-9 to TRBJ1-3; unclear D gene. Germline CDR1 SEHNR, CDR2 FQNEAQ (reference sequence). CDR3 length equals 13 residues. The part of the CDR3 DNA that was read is TGTGCCAGCAGCCATAGCTCTGGAAACACG. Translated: CASSHSSGNT. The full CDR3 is CASSHSSGNTIYF.

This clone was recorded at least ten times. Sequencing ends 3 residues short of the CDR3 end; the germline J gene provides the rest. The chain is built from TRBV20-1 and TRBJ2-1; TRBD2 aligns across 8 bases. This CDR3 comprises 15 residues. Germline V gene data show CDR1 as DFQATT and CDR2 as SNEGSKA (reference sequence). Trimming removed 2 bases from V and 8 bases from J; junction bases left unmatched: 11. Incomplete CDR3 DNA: TGCAGTGCTAGATTTGCGGGAGGACCTGGGGATGAG. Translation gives CSARFAGGPGDE. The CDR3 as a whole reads CSARFAGGPGDEQFF.

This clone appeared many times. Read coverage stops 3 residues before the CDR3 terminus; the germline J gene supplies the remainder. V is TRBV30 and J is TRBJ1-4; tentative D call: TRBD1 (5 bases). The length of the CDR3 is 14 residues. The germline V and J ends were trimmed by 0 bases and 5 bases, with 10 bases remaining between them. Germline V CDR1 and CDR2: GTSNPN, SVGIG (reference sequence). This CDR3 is CAWSVWGENEKLFF. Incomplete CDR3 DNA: TGTGCCTGGAGTGTATGGGGGGAAAATGAAAAA.

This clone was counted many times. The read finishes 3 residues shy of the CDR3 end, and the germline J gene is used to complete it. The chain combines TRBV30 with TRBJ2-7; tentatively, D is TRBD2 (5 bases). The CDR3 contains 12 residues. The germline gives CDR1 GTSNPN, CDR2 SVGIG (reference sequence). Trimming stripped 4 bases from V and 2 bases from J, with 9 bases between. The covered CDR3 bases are TGTGCCTGGACCGGGGTAACCTACGAG. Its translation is CAWTGVTYE. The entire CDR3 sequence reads CAWTGVTYEQYF. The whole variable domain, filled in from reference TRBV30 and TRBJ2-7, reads SQTIHQWPATLVQPVGSPLSLECTVEGTSNPNLYWYRQAAGRGLQLLFYSVGIGQISSEVPQNLSASRPQDRQFILSSKKLLLSDSGFYLCAWTGVTYEQYFGPGTRLTVT.

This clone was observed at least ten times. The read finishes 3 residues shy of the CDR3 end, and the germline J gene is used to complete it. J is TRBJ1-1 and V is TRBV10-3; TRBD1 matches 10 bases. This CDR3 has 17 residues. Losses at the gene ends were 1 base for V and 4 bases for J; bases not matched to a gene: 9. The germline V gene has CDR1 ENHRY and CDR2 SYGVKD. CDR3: CAISEWVRRQGATEAFF. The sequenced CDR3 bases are TGTGCCATCAGTGAGTGGGTCCGAAGACAGGGGGCCACTGAA.

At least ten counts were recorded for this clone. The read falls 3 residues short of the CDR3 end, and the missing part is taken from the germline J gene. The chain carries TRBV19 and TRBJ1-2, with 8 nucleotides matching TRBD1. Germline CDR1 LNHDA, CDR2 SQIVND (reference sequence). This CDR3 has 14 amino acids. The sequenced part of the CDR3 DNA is TGTGCCAGTAGTAGCAGGGGGCCCAGGGAGCCC. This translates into CASSSRGPREP. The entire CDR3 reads CASSSRGPREPYTF.

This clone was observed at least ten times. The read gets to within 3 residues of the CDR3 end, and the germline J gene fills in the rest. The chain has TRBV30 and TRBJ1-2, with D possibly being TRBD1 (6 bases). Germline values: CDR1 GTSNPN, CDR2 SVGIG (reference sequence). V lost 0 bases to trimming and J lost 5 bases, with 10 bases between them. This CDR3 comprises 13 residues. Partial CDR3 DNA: TGTGCCTGGAGTGTAGAGGGGGGGTATGGC. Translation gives CAWSVEGGYG. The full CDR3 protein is CAWSVEGGYGYTF.

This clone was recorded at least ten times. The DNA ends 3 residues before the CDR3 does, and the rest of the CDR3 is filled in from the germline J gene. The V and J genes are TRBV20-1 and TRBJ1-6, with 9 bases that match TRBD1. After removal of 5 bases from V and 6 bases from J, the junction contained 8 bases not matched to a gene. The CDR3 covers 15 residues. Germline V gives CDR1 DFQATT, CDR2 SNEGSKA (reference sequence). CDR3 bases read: TGCAGTGCTTACAGGGGGCCCTTGTCTAATTCACCC. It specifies CSAYRGPLSNSP. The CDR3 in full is CSAYRGPLSNSPLHF.

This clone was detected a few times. The CDR3 here is CASKMGQYTDTQYF. Incomplete CDR3 DNA: TGTGCCAGCAAGATGGGACAGTACACAGATACG. The chain has TRBV2 and TRBJ2-3, with 7 bases aligning to TRBD1. The CDR3 is cut off 3 residues early in the read; its end comes from the germline J gene. CDR1 and CDR2 from the germline V gene are SNHLY and FYNNEI. This CDR3 comprises 14 residues. Trimming cost V 7 bases and J 2 bases; bases outside gene matches: 6.

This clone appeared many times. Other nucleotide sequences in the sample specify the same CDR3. Incomplete CDR3 DNA: TGCAGTGCTGGGCTGTGGAGCTCCAGCACAGATACG. Amino acids: CSAGLWSSSTDT. The complete CDR3 reads CSAGLWSSSTDTQYF. The rearrangement joins TRBV20-1 to TRBJ2-3; D gene uncertain. The read halts 3 residues ahead of the CDR3 end, with the missing end drawn from the germline J gene. Germline V CDR1 and CDR2: DFQATT, SNEGSKA (reference sequence). V was cut by 5 bases and J by 0 bases, with 15 bases left in between. This CDR3 has 15 amino acids.

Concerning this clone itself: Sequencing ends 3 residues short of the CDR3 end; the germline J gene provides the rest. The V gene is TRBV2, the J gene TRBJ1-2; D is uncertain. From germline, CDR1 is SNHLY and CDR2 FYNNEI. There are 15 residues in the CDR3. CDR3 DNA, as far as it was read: TGTGCCAGCAGTGATTCCGGCCCCGGCACAGATACC. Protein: CASSDSGPGTDT. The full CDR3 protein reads CASSDSGPGTDTYTF.

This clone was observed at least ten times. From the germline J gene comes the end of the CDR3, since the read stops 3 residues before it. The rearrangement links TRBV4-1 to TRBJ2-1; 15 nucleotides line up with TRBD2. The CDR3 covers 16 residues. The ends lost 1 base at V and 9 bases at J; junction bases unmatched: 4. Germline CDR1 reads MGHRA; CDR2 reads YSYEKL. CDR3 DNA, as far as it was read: TGCGCCAGCAGCCAAGGGACTAGCGGGAGGGCCGTTGAG. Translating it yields CASSQGTSGRAVE. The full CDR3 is CASSQGTSGRAVEQFF.

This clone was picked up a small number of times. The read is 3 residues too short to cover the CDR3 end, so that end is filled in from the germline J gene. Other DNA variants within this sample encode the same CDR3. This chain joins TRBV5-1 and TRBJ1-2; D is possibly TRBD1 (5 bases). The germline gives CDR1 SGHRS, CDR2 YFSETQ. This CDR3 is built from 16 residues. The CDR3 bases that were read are TGCGCCAGCAGCGACAGACTAGCGCGGCCCACAGATACA. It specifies CASSDRLARPTDT. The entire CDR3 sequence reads CASSDRLARPTDTYTF. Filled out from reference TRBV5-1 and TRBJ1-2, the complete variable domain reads KAGVTQTPRYLIKTRGQQVTLSCSPISGHRSVSWYQQTPGQGLQFLFEYFSETQRNKGNFPGRFSGRQFSNSRSEMNVSTLELGDSALYLCASSDRLARPTDTYTFGSGTRLTVV.

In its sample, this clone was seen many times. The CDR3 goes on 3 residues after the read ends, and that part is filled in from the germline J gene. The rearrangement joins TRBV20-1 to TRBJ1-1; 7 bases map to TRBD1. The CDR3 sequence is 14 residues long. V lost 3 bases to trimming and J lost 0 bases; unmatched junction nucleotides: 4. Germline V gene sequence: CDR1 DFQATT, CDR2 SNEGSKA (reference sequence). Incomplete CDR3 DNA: TGCAGTGCTAGCCAGGGACAGCTGAACACTGAA. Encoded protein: CSASQGQLNTE. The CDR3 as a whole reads CSASQGQLNTEAFF.

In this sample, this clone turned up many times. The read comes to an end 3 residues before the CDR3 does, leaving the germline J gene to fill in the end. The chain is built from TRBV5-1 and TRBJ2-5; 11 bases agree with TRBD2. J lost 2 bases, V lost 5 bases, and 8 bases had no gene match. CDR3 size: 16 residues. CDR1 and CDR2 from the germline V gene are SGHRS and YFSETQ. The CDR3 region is CASRTGTSGSQETQYF. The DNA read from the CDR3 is TGCGCCAGCAGAACCGGGACTAGCGGCTCACAAGAGACC.